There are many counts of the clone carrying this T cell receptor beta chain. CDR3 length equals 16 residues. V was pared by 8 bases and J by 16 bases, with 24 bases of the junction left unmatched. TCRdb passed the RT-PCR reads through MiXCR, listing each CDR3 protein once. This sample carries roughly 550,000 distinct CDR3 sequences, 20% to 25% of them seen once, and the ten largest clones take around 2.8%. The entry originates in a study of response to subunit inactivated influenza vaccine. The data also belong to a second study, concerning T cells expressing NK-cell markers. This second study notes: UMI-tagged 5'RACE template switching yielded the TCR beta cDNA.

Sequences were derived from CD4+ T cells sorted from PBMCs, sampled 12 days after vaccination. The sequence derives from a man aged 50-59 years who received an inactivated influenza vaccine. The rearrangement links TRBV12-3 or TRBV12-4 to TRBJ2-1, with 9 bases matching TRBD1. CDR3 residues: CASRPSGGTGIPPLFF. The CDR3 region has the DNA TGTGCCAGCCGCCCCTCTGGTGGGACAGGGATCCCCCCTCTCTTCTTC.